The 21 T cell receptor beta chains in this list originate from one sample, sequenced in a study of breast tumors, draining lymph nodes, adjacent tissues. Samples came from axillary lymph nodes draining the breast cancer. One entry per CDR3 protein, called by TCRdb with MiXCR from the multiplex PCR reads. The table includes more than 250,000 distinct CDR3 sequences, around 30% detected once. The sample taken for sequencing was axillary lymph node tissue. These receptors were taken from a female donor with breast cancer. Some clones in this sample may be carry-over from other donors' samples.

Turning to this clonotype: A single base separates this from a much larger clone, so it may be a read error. For the CDR3, the DNA is TGTGCCACCAAAACTAGCGGGAGAGGGAACACCGGGGAGCCGTTTTTT. This gives the protein CATKTSGRGNTGEPFF. The V gene is TRBV24-1, the J gene TRBJ2-2, with 11 bases lining up with TRBD2. The CDR3 length is 16 residues. Germline V gene lookup returns CDR1 KGHDR and CDR2 SFDVKD.

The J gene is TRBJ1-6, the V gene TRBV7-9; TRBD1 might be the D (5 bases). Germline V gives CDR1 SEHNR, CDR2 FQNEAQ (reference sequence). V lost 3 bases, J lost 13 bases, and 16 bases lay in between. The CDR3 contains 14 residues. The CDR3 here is CASSFGTVGFPLHF. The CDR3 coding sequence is TGTGCCAGCAGCTTCGGGACGGTGGGGTTCCCCCTCCACTTT.

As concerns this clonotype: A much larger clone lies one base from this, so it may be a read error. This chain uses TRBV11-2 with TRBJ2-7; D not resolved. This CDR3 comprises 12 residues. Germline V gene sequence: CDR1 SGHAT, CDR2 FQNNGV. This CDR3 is CASGFGEDEQYF. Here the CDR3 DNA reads TGTGCCAGCGGCTTCGGCGAGGACGAGCAGTACTTC. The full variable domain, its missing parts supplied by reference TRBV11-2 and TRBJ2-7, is EAGVAQSPRYKIIEKRQSVAFWCNPISGHATLYWYQQILGQGPKLLIQFQNNGVVDDSQLPKDRFSAERLKGVDSTLKIQPAKLEDSAVYLCASGFGEDEQYFGPGTRLTVT.

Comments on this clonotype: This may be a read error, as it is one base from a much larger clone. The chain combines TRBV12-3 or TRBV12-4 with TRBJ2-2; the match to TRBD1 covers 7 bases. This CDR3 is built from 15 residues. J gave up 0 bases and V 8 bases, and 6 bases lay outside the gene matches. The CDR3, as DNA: TGTGCCAGCGCCAGGGGACAGCCGAACACCGGGGAGCTGTTTTTT. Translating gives CASARGQPNTGELFF.

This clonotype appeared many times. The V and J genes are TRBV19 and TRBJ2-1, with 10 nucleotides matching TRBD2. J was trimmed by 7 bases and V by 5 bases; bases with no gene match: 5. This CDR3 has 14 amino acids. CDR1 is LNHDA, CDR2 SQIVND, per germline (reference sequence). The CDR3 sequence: CASSSLAGVNEQFF. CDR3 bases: TGTGCCAGTAGTTCCCTAGCGGGGGTAAATGAGCAGTTCTTC.

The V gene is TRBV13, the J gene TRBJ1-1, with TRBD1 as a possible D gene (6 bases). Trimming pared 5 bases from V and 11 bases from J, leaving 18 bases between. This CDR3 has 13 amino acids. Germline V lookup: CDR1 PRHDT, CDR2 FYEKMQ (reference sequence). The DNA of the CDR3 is TGTGCCAGCAGCCGCCGAAGGGGGGTTCAGGCTTTCTTT. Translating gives CASSRRRGVQAFF.

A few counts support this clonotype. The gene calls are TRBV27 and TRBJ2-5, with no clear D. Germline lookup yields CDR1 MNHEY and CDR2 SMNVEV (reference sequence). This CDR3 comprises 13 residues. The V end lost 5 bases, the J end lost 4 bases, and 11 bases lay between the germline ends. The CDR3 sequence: CASSNRRGETQYF. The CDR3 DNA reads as TGTGCCAGCAGTAATCGAAGAGGAGAGACCCAGTACTTC.

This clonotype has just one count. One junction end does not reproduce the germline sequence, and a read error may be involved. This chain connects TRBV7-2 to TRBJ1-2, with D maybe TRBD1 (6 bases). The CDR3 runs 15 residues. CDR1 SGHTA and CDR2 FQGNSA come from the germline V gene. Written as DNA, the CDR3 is TGTGCCAGCAGCTTAGGACAGGCCAATAACTATGGCTACCCCTTC. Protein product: CASSLGQANNYGYPF.

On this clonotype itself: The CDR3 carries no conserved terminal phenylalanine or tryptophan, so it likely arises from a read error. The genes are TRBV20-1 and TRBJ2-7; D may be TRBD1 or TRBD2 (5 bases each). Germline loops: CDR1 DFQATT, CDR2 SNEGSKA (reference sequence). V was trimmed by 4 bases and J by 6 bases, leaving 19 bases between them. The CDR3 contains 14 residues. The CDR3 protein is CSAKGTNQLSEQYL. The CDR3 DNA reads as TGCAGTGCTAAAGGGACCAATCAACTCTCCGAGCAGTACCTC.

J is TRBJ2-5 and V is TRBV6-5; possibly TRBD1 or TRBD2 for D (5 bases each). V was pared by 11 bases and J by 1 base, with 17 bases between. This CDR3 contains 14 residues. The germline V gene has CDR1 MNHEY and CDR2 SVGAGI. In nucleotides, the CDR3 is TGTGCCTCCCGGGGCAGGGACCGCCAAGAGACCCAGTACTTC. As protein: CASRGRDRQETQYF.

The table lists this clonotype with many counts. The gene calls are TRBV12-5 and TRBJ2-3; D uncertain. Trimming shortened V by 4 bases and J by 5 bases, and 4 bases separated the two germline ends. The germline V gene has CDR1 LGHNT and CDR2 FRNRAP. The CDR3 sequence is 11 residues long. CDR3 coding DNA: TGTGCTAGTGGTTCCGGAGATACGCAGTATTTT. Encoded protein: CASGSGDTQYF. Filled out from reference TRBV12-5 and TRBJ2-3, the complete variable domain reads DARVTQTPRHKVTEMGQEVTMRCQPILGHNTVFWYRQTMMQGLELLAYFRNRAPLDDSGMPKDRFSAEMPDATLATLKIQPSEPRDSAVYFCASGSGDTQYFGPGTRLTVL.

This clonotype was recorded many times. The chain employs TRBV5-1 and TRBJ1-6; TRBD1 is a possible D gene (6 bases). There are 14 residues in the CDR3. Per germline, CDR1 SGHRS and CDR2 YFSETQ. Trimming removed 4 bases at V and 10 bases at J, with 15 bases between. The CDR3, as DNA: TGCGCCAGCAGCGCCACAGGGCGCGGATCACCCCTCCACTTT. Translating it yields CASSATGRGSPLHF.

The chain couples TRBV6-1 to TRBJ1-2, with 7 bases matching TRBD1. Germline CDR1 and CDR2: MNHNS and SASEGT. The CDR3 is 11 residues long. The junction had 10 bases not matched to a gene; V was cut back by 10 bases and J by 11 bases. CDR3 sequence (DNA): TGTGCCACCACATCGACACAGGGGTACACCTTC. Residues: CATTSTQGYTF.

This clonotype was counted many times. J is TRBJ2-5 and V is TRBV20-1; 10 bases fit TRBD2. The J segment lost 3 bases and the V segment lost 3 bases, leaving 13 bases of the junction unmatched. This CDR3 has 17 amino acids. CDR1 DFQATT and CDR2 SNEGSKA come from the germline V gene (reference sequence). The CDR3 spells CSASIATSGLREETQYF. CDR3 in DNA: TGCAGTGCTAGTATAGCGACTAGCGGGTTAAGGGAAGAGACCCAGTACTTC.

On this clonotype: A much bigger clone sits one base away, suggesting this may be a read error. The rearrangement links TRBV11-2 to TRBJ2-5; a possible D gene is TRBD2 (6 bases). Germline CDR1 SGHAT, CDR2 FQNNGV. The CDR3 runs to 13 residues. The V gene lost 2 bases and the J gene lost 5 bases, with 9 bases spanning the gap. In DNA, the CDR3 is TGTGCCAGCAGCTTAACTCGGGGGGAGACCCAGTACTTC. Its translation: CASSLTRGETQYF.

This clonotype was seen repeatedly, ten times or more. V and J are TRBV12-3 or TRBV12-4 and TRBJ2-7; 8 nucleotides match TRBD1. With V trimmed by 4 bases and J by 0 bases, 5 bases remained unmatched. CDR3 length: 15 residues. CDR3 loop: CASSWGQDLSYEQYF. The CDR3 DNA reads TGTGCCAGCAGTTGGGGACAGGACCTCTCCTACGAGCAGTACTTC.

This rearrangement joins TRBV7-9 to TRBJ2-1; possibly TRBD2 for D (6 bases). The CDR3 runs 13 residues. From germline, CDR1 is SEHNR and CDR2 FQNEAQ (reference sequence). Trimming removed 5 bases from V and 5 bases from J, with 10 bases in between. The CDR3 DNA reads TGTGCCAGCAGCGGGAGGTACAACAATGAGCAGTTCTTC. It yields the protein CASSGRYNNEQFF.

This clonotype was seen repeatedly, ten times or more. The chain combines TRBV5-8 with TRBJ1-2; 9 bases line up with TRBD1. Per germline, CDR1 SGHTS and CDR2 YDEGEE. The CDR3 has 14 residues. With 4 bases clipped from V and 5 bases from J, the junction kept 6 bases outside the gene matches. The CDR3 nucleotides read TGTGCCAGCAGCCGGGGACAGGGAGCTTATGGCTACACCTTC. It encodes CASSRGQGAYGYTF.

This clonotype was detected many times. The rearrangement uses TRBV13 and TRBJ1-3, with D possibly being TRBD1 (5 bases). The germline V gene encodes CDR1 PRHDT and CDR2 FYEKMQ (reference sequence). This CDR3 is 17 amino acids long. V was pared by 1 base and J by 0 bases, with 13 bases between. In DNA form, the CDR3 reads TGTGCCAGCAGCTTAGTAACAGGTTCTTCCTCTGGAAACACCATATATTTT. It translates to CASSLVTGSSSGNTIYF. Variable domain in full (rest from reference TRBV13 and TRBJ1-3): AAGVIQSPRHLIKEKRETATLKCYPIPRHDTVYWYQQGPGQDPQFLISFYEKMQSDKGSIPDRFSAQQFSDYHSELNMSSLELGDSALYFCASSLVTGSSSGNTIYFGEGSWLTVV.

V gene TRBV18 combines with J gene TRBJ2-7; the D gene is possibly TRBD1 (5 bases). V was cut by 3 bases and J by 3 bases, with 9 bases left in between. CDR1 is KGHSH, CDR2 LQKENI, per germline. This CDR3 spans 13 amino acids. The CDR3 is CASSPTRGYEQYF. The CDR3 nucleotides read TGTGCCAGCTCACCCACAAGGGGCTACGAGCAGTACTTC.

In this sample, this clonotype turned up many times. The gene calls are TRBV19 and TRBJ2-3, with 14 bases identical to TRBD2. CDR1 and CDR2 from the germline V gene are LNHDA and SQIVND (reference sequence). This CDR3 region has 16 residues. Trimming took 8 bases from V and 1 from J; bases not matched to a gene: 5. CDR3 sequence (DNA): TGTGCCAGTTCCGGGACTAGCGGGAGTGGCACAGATACGCAGTATTTT. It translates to CASSGTSGSGTDTQYF.